The 20 T cell receptor beta chains reported below all come from one sample, sequenced in a study of cytotoxic CD8 clonotypes in ibrutinib-treated CLL. The table came from immunoSEQ multiplex PCR; TCRdb's copy has only in-frame clones and leaves some out. The sample comprises about 160,000 clones, over 65% of which are singletons, and roughly 1.9% rests with the top ten. Sequenced here: PBMCs, sampled after 12 months of ibrutinib treatment. These receptors originate from a human donor with chronic lymphocytic leukemia.

The chain couples TRBV10-3 to TRBJ1-6; D is perhaps TRBD1 (6 bases). Germline CDR1 is ENHRY and CDR2 is SYGVKD. The CDR3 runs 16 residues. Trimming left V 3 bases short and J 0 bases short, with 9 bases between. DNA of the CDR3: TGTGCCATCAGTGAAGGGGGGAGCTCCTATAATTCACCCCTCCACTTT. This translates into CAISEGGSSYNSPLHF.

This chain connects TRBV5-1 to TRBJ1-1, with a possible D match to TRBD1 (6 bases). The V gene lost 0 bases and the J gene lost 10 bases, with 10 bases spanning the gap. Looked up from germline, CDR1 is SGHRS and CDR2 is YFSETQ. The CDR3 runs to 12 residues. DNA for the CDR3: TGCGCCAGCAGCTTGGCTGGCAGGGGAGCTTTCTTT. This gives the protein CASSLAGRGAFF.

V usage is TRBV27 and J usage is TRBJ1-2, with 11 nucleotides matching TRBD1. The CDR3 is 18 amino acids. Germline CDR1 is MNHEY and CDR2 is SMNVEV (reference sequence). V lost 2 bases and J lost 7; bases outside the gene matches: 15. The CDR3 loop reads CASSLQTPRTGGAGGYTF. CDR3 DNA: TGTGCCAGCAGTTTACAAACCCCCCGGACAGGGGGCGCGGGTGGCTACACCTTC.

The chain has TRBV7-3 and TRBJ2-3; TRBD1 matches 7 bases. Germline CDR1 SGHTA, CDR2 FQGTGA. Losses at the gene ends were 5 bases for V and 0 bases for J; bases not matched to a gene: 2. The CDR3 has 14 residues. CDR3 amino acids: CASSLDRSTDTQYF. CDR3 in DNA: TGTGCCAGCAGCCTGGACAGGAGCACAGATACGCAGTATTTT.

The chain carries TRBV27 and TRBJ2-7; 11 bases map to TRBD2. Unmatched junction bases numbered 8, after V lost 4 bases and J lost 6 bases. Germline V gene data show CDR1 as MNHEY and CDR2 as SMNVEV (reference sequence). There are 15 residues in the CDR3. The CDR3 here is CASSSLGLAGGEQYF. CDR3 bases: TGTGCCAGCAGTTCCCTCGGGCTAGCGGGGGGCGAGCAGTACTTC.

For the CDR3, the DNA is TGCGCCAGCAGTCAAGACGGAGGGGGCGTTAACTATGGCTACACCTTC. It codes for CASSQDGGGVNYGYTF. The chain uses TRBV23-1 and TRBJ1-2; 7 bases are a match to TRBD1. TRBV23-1 is an ORF; its function is uncertain. Trimming cost V 2 bases and J 1 base; bases outside gene matches: 7. CDR3 length: 16 residues.

This clone has just a few counts. The chain links TRBV30 to TRBJ1-2, with D maybe TRBD1 (5 bases). This CDR3 has 12 residues. Per the germline V gene, CDR1 is GTSNPN and CDR2 is SVGIG (reference sequence). V dropped 3 bases and J dropped 7 bases, with 12 bases sitting between them. CDR3 protein: CAWRGDGGGYTF. The CDR3, as DNA: TGTGCCTGGAGGGGGGATGGGGGTGGCTACACCTTC.

The chain couples TRBV7-2 to TRBJ1-2, with D unclear. The CDR3 is 13 residues long. V was clipped by 3 bases and J by 1 base, with 6 bases between them. From germline, CDR1 is SGHTA and CDR2 FQGNSA. The CDR3 is CASSLNFNYGYTF. For the CDR3, the DNA is TGTGCCAGCAGCTTGAATTTTAACTATGGCTACACCTTC.

In its sample, this clone was seen a few times. This chain joins TRBV15 and TRBJ1-4; possible D gene TRBD1, 5 bases. V was trimmed by 0 bases and J by 5 bases, leaving 10 bases between them. CDR3 size: 15 residues. Germline loops: CDR1 LNHNV, CDR2 YYDKDF (reference sequence). Written as DNA, the CDR3 is TGTGCCACCAGCAGAGATCAGGGATTGAATGAAAAACTGTTTTTT. Its translation: CATSRDQGLNEKLFF.

V usage is TRBV4-1 and J usage is TRBJ1-2; no firm D call. Trimming took off 4 bases at V and 7 bases at J, with 16 bases between the two ends. Looked up from germline, CDR1 is MGHRA and CDR2 is YSYEKL. This CDR3 spans 14 amino acids. The CDR3 DNA is TGCGCCAGCAGCCCTCCCGGGAGGGCAGGTGGCTACACCTTC. This codes for CASSPPGRAGGYTF.

This chain uses TRBV19 with TRBJ2-2, with D perhaps TRBD1 (6 bases). The germline gives CDR1 LNHDA, CDR2 SQIVND (reference sequence). V was trimmed by 7 bases and J by 2 bases, leaving 11 bases between them. CDR3 length: 14 residues. DNA for the CDR3: TGTGCCAGTATTCCGGGACAAAACACCGGGGAGCTGTTTTTT. It yields the protein CASIPGQNTGELFF.

This clone was observed many times. This sequence joins TRBV29-1 and TRBJ2-3; D assignment may be TRBD1 or TRBD2 (6 bases each). The germline gives CDR1 SQVTM, CDR2 ANQGSEA. With 6 bases removed from V and 6 bases from J, the gap between germline ends came to 19 bases. CDR3 length equals 14 residues. CDR3 nucleotide sequence: TGCAGCGTCCTCCCCGGGGGCCCTGCGGATACGCAGTATTTT. Its translation is CSVLPGGPADTQYF.

The CDR3 DNA is TGTGCCAGCAGCGACGATATGAATTCACCCCTCCACTTT. It is translated as CASSDDMNSPLHF. The chain uses TRBV7-9 and TRBJ1-6; D unclear. Germline V lookup: CDR1 SEHNR, CDR2 FQNEAQ (reference sequence). CDR3 length equals 13 residues. Trimming took 5 bases from V and 7 from J, leaving 9 bases between them.

The V gene is TRBV5-5, the J gene TRBJ1-6, with TRBD1 matching 7 bases. The CDR3 runs to 17 residues. V was pared by 3 bases and J by 4 bases, with 10 bases of the junction left unmatched. Germline V gene sequence: CDR1 SGHKS, CDR2 YYEKEE (reference sequence). This CDR3 is CASSWDSQIFYNSPLHF. The CDR3 region has the DNA TGTGCCAGCAGCTGGGACAGTCAAATTTTTTATAATTCACCCCTCCACTTT.

The V and J genes are TRBV5-6 and TRBJ2-4; D is unclear. Germline CDR1 SGHDT, CDR2 YYEEEE. The CDR3 spans 11 residues. Trimming shortened V by 1 base and J by 7 bases, and 3 bases separated the two germline ends. The CDR3 DNA reads as TGTGCCAGCAGCTTGAATAACATTCAGTACTTC. Protein product: CASSLNNIQYF.

This chain links TRBV5-1 with TRBJ2-5; TRBD1 might be the D (5 bases). The CDR3 is 13 residues long. With 0 bases removed from V and 5 bases from J, the gap between germline ends came to 8 bases. Germline CDR1 is SGHRS and CDR2 is YFSETQ. CDR3 amino acids: CASSLGNRETQYF. The DNA of the CDR3 is TGCGCCAGCAGCTTGGGCAACAGGGAGACCCAGTACTTC.

The rearrangement joins TRBV7-9 to TRBJ2-2; D uncertain. CDR3 length equals 15 residues. The germline V and J ends were trimmed by 6 bases and 2 bases, with 13 bases remaining between them. Germline CDR1 reads SEHNR; CDR2 reads FQNEAQ (reference sequence). Here the CDR3 reads CASRKENSNTGELFF. CDR3 DNA sequence: TGTGCCAGCAGGAAGGAGAACTCTAACACCGGGGAGCTGTTTTTT.

This chain uses TRBV4-3 with TRBJ2-7; tentatively, D is TRBD1 (6 bases). Trimming cost V 1 base and J 4 bases, with 11 bases left between them. The germline V gene encodes CDR1 LGHNA and CDR2 YSLEER. The CDR3 is made up of 14 amino acids. CDR3 sequence reads: CASSQAGQTYEQYF. The CDR3 DNA sequence: TGCGCCAGCAGCCAAGCGGGACAAACTTACGAGCAGTACTTC.

The table lists this clone with a count of one. The chain recombines TRBV11-3 with TRBJ2-2; weak D call: TRBD1 (6 bases). The V end was cut by 6 bases, the J end by 6 bases, with 11 bases between. Germline CDR1 reads SGHNT; CDR2 reads YENEEA. This CDR3 is 13 amino acids long. CDR3 in amino acids: CASSYRDPGELFF. The CDR3 nucleotides are TGTGCCAGCAGTTACAGGGATCCCGGGGAGCTGTTTTTT. The complete variable domain, with remaining parts taken from reference TRBV11-3 and TRBJ2-2, reads EAGVVQSPRYKIIEKKQPVAFWCNPISGHNTLYWYLQNLGQGPELLIRYENEEAVDDSQLPKDRFSAERLKGVDSTLKIQPAELGDSAVYLCASSYRDPGELFFGEGSRLTVL.

This clone was found once. The genes are TRBV7-2 and TRBJ2-7; 10 bases match TRBD2. Germline-derived CDR1 and CDR2 are SGHTA and FQGNSA. V lost 5 bases to trimming and J lost 5 bases; unmatched junction nucleotides: 6. The CDR3 contains 14 residues. The CDR3 is CASSISGRSDEQYF. CDR3 coding DNA: TGTGCCAGCAGCATTAGCGGGAGGAGCGACGAGCAGTACTTC. The entire variable domain, with the rest obtained from reference TRBV7-2 and TRBJ2-7, is as follows: GAGVSQSPSNKVTEKGKDVELRCDPISGHTALYWYRQSLGQGLEFLIYFQGNSAPDKSGLPSDRFSAERTGGSVSTLTIQRTQQEDSAVYLCASSISGRSDEQYFGPGTRLTVT.